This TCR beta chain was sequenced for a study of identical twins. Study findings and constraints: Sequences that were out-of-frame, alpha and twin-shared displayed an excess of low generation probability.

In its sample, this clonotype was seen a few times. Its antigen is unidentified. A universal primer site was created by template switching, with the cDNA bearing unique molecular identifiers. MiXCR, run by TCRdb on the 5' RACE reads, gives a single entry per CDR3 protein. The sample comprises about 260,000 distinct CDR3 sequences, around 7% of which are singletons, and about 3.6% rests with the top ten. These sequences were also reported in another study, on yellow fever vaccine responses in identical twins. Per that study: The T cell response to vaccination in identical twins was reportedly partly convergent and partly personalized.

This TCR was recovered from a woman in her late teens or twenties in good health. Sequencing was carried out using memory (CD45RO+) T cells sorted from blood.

The CDR3 region has the DNA TGCGCCAGCAGCTTGATCCCGAACACAGATACGCAGTATTTT. It codes for CASSLIPNTDTQYF. The rearrangement links TRBV5-1 to TRBJ2-3; no definite D call. Germline-derived CDR1 and CDR2 are SGHRS and YFSETQ. The CDR3 loop spans 14 amino acids. Trimming took off 1 base at V and 2 bases at J, with 8 bases between the two ends.